Presented here are 2 T cell receptor beta chains from one specimen sequenced in a study of blood T cell repertoires in COVID-19. The repertoire was sequenced with immunoSEQ multiplex PCR; TCRdb's copy has only in-frame clones and lacks some. The data contain about 240,000 clones, 70% to 85% of them singletons. The material sequenced was peripheral blood. The receptors shown here come from a woman older than 75 with acute or convalescent COVID-19.

V gene TRBV2 combines with J gene TRBJ1-6; D is unresolved. This CDR3 is 13 amino acids long. Germline values: CDR1 SNHLY, CDR2 FYNNEI. V lost 1 base and J 9 bases, leaving 7 bases between the germline ends. CDR3 region: CASSEGRISPLHF. The CDR3 bases are TGTGCCAGCAGTGAAGGCAGGATTTCACCCCTCCACTTT. Together with reference TRBV2 and TRBJ1-6, the CDR3 gives the full variable domain: EPEVTQTPSHQVTQMGQEVILRCVPISNHLYFYWYRQILGQKVEFLVSFYNNEISEKSEIFDDQFSVERPDGSNFTLKIRSTKLEDSAMYFCASSEGRISPLHFGNGTRLTVT.

The chain links TRBV3-1 (or the pseudogene TRBV3-2) to TRBJ1-4, with no clear D. Germline V gives CDR1 LGHDT, CDR2 YNNKEL (reference sequence). CDR3 size: 16 residues. Deletions cut 1 base from V and 7 bases from J, with 16 bases between. CDR3 bases: TGTGCCAGCAGCCAAGCCGTGGGCCCGCCTGGTGAAAAACTGTTTTTT. It specifies CASSQAVGPPGEKLFF.